This T cell receptor beta chain is drawn from a study of T-cell memory formation after mild COVID-19 (dated by TCRdb to the early 2020s). About the full investigation: TCR sequence clusters from the two donors were found to be largely donor specific. In a couple of donors, T-cell clones that expanded and contracted after mild COVID-19 were tracked by sequencing TCRalpha and TCRbeta repertoires over time. Two young, previously healthy adult volunteers, one female and one male, were included in the cohort. What the authors observed across the whole study: Balanced CD4/CD8 phenotypes were observed for clones contracting from day 15 to 85, whereas a bias towards CD4+ was observed for a second wave of clones expanding from day 15 to 37. Contracting CD4+ clones appeared mostly in the CM and EM memory subsets, whereas CD8+ clones were enriched in EMRA. SARS-CoV-2 specificity of the second-wave clones peaking on day 37 was not confirmed. Only two mild cases were covered by the study, and larger cohorts that include severe cases with pre-infection samples were considered necessary. Some responding clones were found in pre-infection memory, which suggests that pre-existing cross-reactive memory T cells took part in the SARS-CoV-2 response.

PBMCs were isolated by Ficoll-Paque density gradient centrifugation. Sequencing used an Illumina NovaSeq 6000. TCRalpha and TCRbeta cDNA libraries were constructed by 5'RACE with constant-segment primers, with sample barcodes and unique molecular identifiers being introduced. RNA was extracted from every sample with Trizol reagent. Amplification of the libraries took two PCR steps, and the second step added a second sample barcode plus Illumina TruSeq adapters. Sequencing of the libraries was done on an Illumina NovaSeq, producing 2 x 150 bp paired-end reads. In the source study's methods: With migec v1.2.7, reads were demultiplexed and then collapsed into UMI-guided consensus sequences. With mixcr v2.1.11, UMI consensuses were aligned to TRA and TRB V and J templates and assembled into clonotypes. Clonotypes were classified as expanded or contracted when called significant by both edgeR and NoisET, with noise models trained on biological replicates. For edgeR calls, the cutoffs were a false discovery rate-adjusted p below 0.01 and a log2 fold-change threshold of 1. As an exploratory analysis of dynamics, PCA with hierarchical clustering was applied to max-normalized trajectories of the 1000 most abundant clonotypes. The CD4 or CD8 phenotype of responding clones was assigned using the separately sequenced CD4+ and CD8+ repertoires. TCRdb trimmed the raw reads at Q25, called clones with MiXCR and kept productive beta chains. All rows with the same CDR3 protein become a single entry with the most common DNA and genes. It is TCRdb's table, rather than the study itself, that gives the V and J calls and clone size. This sample has 550,000 to 650,000 distinct CDR3 sequences in its table, and around 16% of those were observed once. The ten largest make up about 7.4% of the sample.

This clonotype was detected only a few times. Its antigen is still unknown. No much larger clonotype is one base removed from it; base qualities were not supplied. V is trimmed back by 5 bases and J by 4 bases, and the junction contains 9 bases that no gene match accounts for. The CDR3 has 15 amino acids, counting the end cysteine and phenylalanine. Only the CDR3 DNA is retained, 45 bases long and in frame from the first base. Per the germline V gene, SGHAT is the CDR1 and FQNNGV is the CDR2. The sequencing input was PBMCs or a T cell subset sorted from them (not recorded which). Recombination linked TRBV11-2 to TRBJ1-2, with 8 central nucleotides matching TRBD1. The receptor comes from an adult woman who had mild COVID-19 (a few samples of this study predate the infection). The sample titles of this study are shuffled in the database, so cell type and time point are left out; the donor was told from shared clones. The base sequence is TGTGCCAGCAGCGGATCAGGGGGCGGCGGCTATGGCTACACCTTC. This yields the protein CASSGSGGGGYGYTF.